The entry below gives a single T cell receptor beta chain sequence along with its context. Its antigen is unidentified. Compared with germline, one end of the junction differs, possibly owing to a read error. The data were taken from a study of tumor and adjacent non-tumor tissue in lung cancer. Study findings and constraints: Tumor tissue had significantly higher TCR diversity than normal lung.

Germline CDR1 SQVTM, CDR2 ANQGSEA. CDR3 length: 13 amino acids. RNA was extracted from bulk tissue without any cell sorting. Donors were chemotherapy-naive, newly diagnosed lung cancer surgical patients in China, August–late 2014. A modified ARM-PCR protocol with three rounds of nested PCR amplified TCRbeta. TCRdb independently ran MiXCR on the multiplex PCR reads; one entry per CDR3 protein. This sample yields 120,000 or so distinct CDR3 sequences, of which approximately 71% are seen a single time; roughly 13% belongs to the top ten. This TCR was sampled from a man aged 25 to 40 with non-small cell lung cancer. V is TRBV29-1 and J is TRBJ2-7; 7 nucleotides line up with TRBD1. Sequencing used lung tumor tissue. The CDR3 region is CSMGDSRSYERYF. The CDR3 bases are TGCAGCATGGGGGACAGCCGATCCTACGAGCGGTACTTC.